Listed here is a single T cell receptor (beta chain). The sample is drawn from a study of OX40 agonist ivuxolimab in advanced cancers. Using immunoSEQ multiplex PCR, the repertoire was profiled, and TCRdb retains in-frame clones only, with some absent. Of over 45,000 clones listed, approximately 90% were seen once; the top ten hold roughly 1.5%. The CDR3 length is 13 residues. Trimming took off 4 bases at V and 1 base at J, with 7 bases between the two ends. Germline values: CDR1 SEHNR, CDR2 FQNEAQ (reference sequence). The sequencing here drew on CD4+ or CD8+ T cells sorted from blood, taken in a trial of the OX40 agonist ivuxolimab. The chain uses TRBV7-9 and TRBJ1-1, with D possibly matching TRBD1 (5 bases). The receptor's source is an adult with an advanced solid tumor such as melanoma, head and neck, liver or kidney cancer. The CDR3 DNA reads as TGTGCCAGCAGCTGGGGCCAGAACACTGAAGCTTTCTTT. This gives the protein CASSWGQNTEAFF.